This TCR beta chain was recovered during a study of tissue T cells after allogeneic stem cell transplantation. Regarding the study as a whole: Few T cell clones were shared across patients, but motif clusters showed tissue-specific shared signatures. Anatomically similar tissues had similar TCR repertoires within each patient.

Time point in this sample: mouse harvest day 14 after allogeneic transplant. Tail vein injection delivered 10^7 T-cell-depleted bone marrow cells and 10^6 splenic CD5+ T cells. Data came from immunoSEQ multiplex PCR; TCRdb stores just in-frame clones and leaves some out. This sample has 4,400 or so clones; around 45% occur once, and the top ten carry around a sixth. This clone came up a few times. Its specificity is unknown. Mouse germline and gene names are used. The read terminates 1 residue before the CDR3 end, so the remaining end is supplied by the germline J gene. The same CDR3 also results from other DNA sequences found in this sample. The CDR3 is 11 residues long. V lost 4 bases and J lost 4, with 5 bases in between. Germline V lookup: CDR1 KGHPV, CDR2 FQNQEV (reference sequence).

The source is a female BALB/c mouse given C57BL/6 T cells with graft-versus-host disease after an allogeneic hematopoietic cell transplant. The sequencing input was lymph node tissue. This chain links TRBV26 with TRBJ2-7; D is uncertain. The CDR3 DNA, read in part, is TGTGCCAGCAGTCAGGGTTATGAACAGTAC. It codes for CASSQGYEQY. The full CDR3 is CASSQGYEQYF.